This record covers a single TCR beta chain. The protocol was immunoSEQ multiplex PCR, while the TCRdb copy is restricted to in-frame clones and leaves out a portion. The sample lists over 2,000,000 clones; around 93% were seen once. This entry is derived from a study of shared clonotypes between healthy human individuals. Per germline, CDR1 LNHDA and CDR2 SQIVND (reference sequence). V lost 3 bases and J 7 bases, leaving 16 bases between the germline ends. This CDR3 has 14 amino acids. Terminally differentiated effector memory CD45RA+ cells were excluded from the naive CD8 cells, which were CD45RO-negative and positively selected for CCR7.

The receptor was derived from a man aged 18-30 years in good health. Some clones in this sample may be carry-over from other donors' samples. The sequenced sample was naive CD8+ T cells from PBMCs. The chain links TRBV19 to TRBJ2-7; D unclear. CDR3 loop: CASSMAAPAAEQYF. The CDR3 region has the DNA TGTGCCAGTAGTATGGCGGCTCCCGCCGCGGAGCAGTACTTC.